The 14 T cell receptor beta chains presented below share a single source sample, sequenced in a study of T cells in Graves' hyperthyroidism and ophthalmopathy. The source material, RNA transcripts, was used to amplify TCR beta CDR3 regions. First-round RT-PCR with HTBI primers amplified the TCR CDR3 region. TCRdb fed the multiplex PCR reads into MiXCR, producing one record per CDR3 protein. The profile covers under 700,000 distinct CDR3 sequences, with approximately 16% appearing a single time and about 18% taken by the ten largest. Sample: blood. These receptors all stem from a woman under 30 with Graves' hyperthyroidism.

The V call is TRBV6-2 or TRBV6-3, the J call TRBJ2-3; maybe TRBD1 (6 bases). The V end lost 5 bases, the J end lost 4 bases, and 16 bases lay between the germline ends. This CDR3 has 15 amino acids. Germline V gene data show CDR1 as MNHEY and CDR2 as SVGEGT. The CDR3 sequence: CASSPPGTRADTQYF. CDR3 nucleotide sequence: TGTGCCAGCAGTCCCCCCGGGACACGCGCAGATACGCAGTATTTT.

This clonotype has at least ten counts. This rearrangement joins TRBV20-1 to TRBJ2-7; D is perhaps TRBD1 (5 bases). Germline V gene data show CDR1 as DFQATT and CDR2 as SNEGSKA (reference sequence). This CDR3 comprises 12 residues. V dropped 6 bases and J dropped 0 bases, with 9 bases sitting between them. The CDR3 DNA sequence: TGCAGTGCCAGACAGAGCTCCTACGAGCAGTACTTC. Its protein product is CSARQSSYEQYF.

V is TRBV11-1 and J is TRBJ2-3; D call uncertain. The ends were cut back, 1 base at V and 8 bases at J, with 10 bases in the middle. The CDR3 covers 13 residues. Germline CDR1 is SGHAT and CDR2 is FQDESV (reference sequence). The CDR3 nucleotides read TGTGCCAGCAGCTTAGGAAGATCGGGTACGCAGTATTTT. Protein: CASSLGRSGTQYF.

This sequence joins TRBV4-2 and TRBJ2-1, with 9 bases identical to TRBD2. The CDR3 runs to 15 residues. Germline V gene sequence: CDR1 LGHNA, CDR2 YNFKEQ. J gave up 4 bases and V 4 bases, and 5 bases lay outside the gene matches. The chain's CDR3 is CASSPRRGGYNEQFF. The CDR3 nucleotides are TGTGCCAGCAGCCCCAGGCGGGGGGGATACAATGAGCAGTTCTTC.

The CDR3 loop is CASQNSPQETQYF. In DNA form, the CDR3 reads TGTGCCAGCCAGAATAGCCCCCAAGAGACCCAGTACTTC. This sequence joins TRBV2 and TRBJ2-5; D gene ambiguous. Looked up from germline, CDR1 is SNHLY and CDR2 is FYNNEI. Deletions cut 8 bases from V and 1 base from J, with 11 bases between. The CDR3 is 13 residues long.

This sequence joins TRBV18 and TRBJ1-1; TRBD1 might be the D (6 bases). Deletions cut 3 bases from V and 8 bases from J, with 19 bases between. The length of the CDR3 is 15 residues. Germline assignment: CDR1 KGHSH and CDR2 LQKENI. CDR3 sequence reads: CASSPLGQVGPEAFF. CDR3 in DNA: TGTGCCAGCTCACCCCTGGGACAAGTCGGGCCCGAAGCTTTCTTT.

V usage is TRBV10-1 and J usage is TRBJ2-1; 8 bases align to TRBD2. Germline CDR1 reads WNHNN; CDR2 reads SYGVQD (reference sequence). V lost 9 bases and J lost 6; bases outside the gene matches: 10. The CDR3 runs to 14 residues. CDR3 nucleotide sequence: TGCGCCAGTTCTACCGGGACTAGAGTCAATGAGCAGTTCTTC. It translates to CASSTGTRVNEQFF.

This clonotype was counted ten times or more. The gene calls are TRBV11-2 and TRBJ2-1; 12 nucleotides align to TRBD2. The CDR3 sequence is 13 residues long. V dropped 5 bases and J dropped 15; count of bases not matched to a gene: 8. Germline V gene sequence: CDR1 SGHAT, CDR2 FQNNGV. CDR3 loop: CASSVGLAGSRFF. CDR3 bases: TGTGCCAGCAGCGTCGGACTAGCGGGAAGTCGGTTCTTC.

This clonotype was detected many times. This chain uses TRBV12-3 or TRBV12-4 with TRBJ2-7, with a possible D match to TRBD1 (5 bases). V gave up 6 bases and J gave up 0 bases, with 12 bases separating them. The CDR3 totals 14 residues. CDR3 bases: TGTGCCAGCAGGTTGGGGCAGAGCTCCTACGAGCAGTACTTC. It is translated as CASRLGQSSYEQYF.

Remarks on this clonotype: The junction and the germline gene differ at one end; a read error may be behind it. This sequence joins TRBV7-7 and TRBJ2-1, with TRBD2 identical over 14 bases. The length of the CDR3 is 14 residues. CDR1 and CDR2 from the germline V gene are SSHAT and FNYEAQ (reference sequence). The chain's CDR3 is CTSSLGLAGAEQFF. The CDR3 DNA follows: TGTACCAGCAGCCTGGGACTAGCGGGGGCCGAGCAGTTCTTC.

A note on this clonotype: A much larger clonotype is one base distant, so this may be a read error. The V call is TRBV5-1, the J call TRBJ1-2, with 7 bases fitting TRBD1. There are 14 residues in the CDR3. CDR1 is SGHRS, CDR2 YFSETQ, per germline. The CDR3 region has the DNA TGCGCCAGCAGCTTGGAGACAGGGAACTATGGCCACACCTTC. This gives the protein CASSLETGNYGHTF.

This clonotype was found many times. The chain recombines TRBV2 with TRBJ2-7, with TRBD1 matching over 10 bases. After removal of 6 bases from V and 0 bases from J, the junction contained 2 bases not matched to a gene. This CDR3 is built from 14 residues. CDR1 is SNHLY and CDR2 is FYNNEI in the germline V gene. CDR3: CASRGQGTSYEQYF. Written as DNA, the CDR3 is TGTGCCAGCAGGGGACAGGGGACCTCCTACGAGCAGTACTTC.

This chain joins TRBV29-1 and TRBJ1-1; 8 nucleotides match TRBD1. From germline, CDR1 is SQVTM and CDR2 ANQGSEA. The CDR3 spans 14 residues. Trimming took 6 bases from V and 0 from J; bases not matched to a gene: 6. The CDR3 region has the DNA TGCAGCGTACAGACAGGGGTTATGAACACTGAAGCTTTCTTT. It translates to CSVQTGVMNTEAFF.

The rearrangement joins TRBV20-1 to TRBJ1-1; 7 positions agree with TRBD1. The ends lost 1 base at V and 5 bases at J; junction bases unmatched: 10. The germline V gene encodes CDR1 DFQATT and CDR2 SNEGSKA (reference sequence). The CDR3 contains 15 residues. DNA of the CDR3: TGCAGTGCTAGAGTGGCGAGGGGGCGAGTAACTGAAGCTTTCTTT. Residues: CSARVARGRVTEAFF.